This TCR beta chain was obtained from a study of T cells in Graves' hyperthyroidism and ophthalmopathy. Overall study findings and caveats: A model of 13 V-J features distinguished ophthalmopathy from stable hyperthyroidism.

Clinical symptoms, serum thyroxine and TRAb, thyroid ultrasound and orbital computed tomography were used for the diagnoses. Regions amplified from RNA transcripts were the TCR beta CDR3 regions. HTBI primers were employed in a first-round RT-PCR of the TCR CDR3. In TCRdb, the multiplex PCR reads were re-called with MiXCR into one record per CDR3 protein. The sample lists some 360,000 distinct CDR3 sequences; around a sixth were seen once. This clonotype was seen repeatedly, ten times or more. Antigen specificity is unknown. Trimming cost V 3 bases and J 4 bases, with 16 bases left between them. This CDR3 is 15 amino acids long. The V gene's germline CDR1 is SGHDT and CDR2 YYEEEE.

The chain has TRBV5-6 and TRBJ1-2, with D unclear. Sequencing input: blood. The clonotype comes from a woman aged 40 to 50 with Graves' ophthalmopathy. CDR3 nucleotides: TGTGCCAGCAGCTCAGATTTAGGACTAACCTATGGCTACACCTTC. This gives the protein CASSSDLGLTYGYTF.